This is a list of T cell receptor beta chains from one sample in a study of shared clonotypes between healthy human individuals. Generated by immunoSEQ multiplex PCR, the TCRdb table keeps only in-frame clones and is missing some. The sample contains some 490,000 clones, over 70% of which appear only once. Sequenced material: PBMCs. All receptors derive from a woman in her thirties or forties in good health. Some clones in this sample may be carry-over from other donors' samples. CDR3s leave out the opening cysteine and the closing phenylalanine or tryptophan. Size values are once, few and many counts, or a class for expanded clones, and some rows have none.

CDR3 | size | length | J | V
ASSQDRDTPYEQY | NA | 13 | TRBJ2-7 | TRBV4-2
ASSDGGLAAYNEQF | NA | 14 | TRBJ2-1 | TRBV5-4
ASSYWGPPGTGELF | NA | 14 | TRBJ2-2 | TRBV6-5
ASSLTGTGLEKLF | NA | 13 | TRBJ1-4 | TRBV5-1
ARESGRGSTEAF | NA | 12 | TRBJ1-1 | TRBV23-1
ASSWGAGELF | NA | 10 | TRBJ2-2 | TRBV27
ASSPRGQSSYNEQF | NA | 14 | TRBJ2-1 | TRBV11-1
ASSPGQGAVEKLF | NA | 13 | TRBJ1-4 | TRBV5-1
ASSPDRDNQPQH | NA | 12 | TRBJ1-5 | TRBV6-1
ASSRIDRNTGELF | NA | 13 | TRBJ2-2 | TRBV28
ASSFTGELF | once | 9 | TRBJ2-2 | TRBV7-2
ASSRAGGRAPNTYNEQF | NA | 17 | TRBJ2-1 | TRBV4-3
ASSLAGALGQF | NA | 11 | TRBJ2-1 | TRBV7-9
ASSVATSTDTQY | many | 12 | TRBJ2-3 | TRBV9
ASGDGEGYNEQF | NA | 12 | TRBJ2-1 | TRBV10-2
ASSSRTSGTDTQY | NA | 13 | TRBJ2-3 | TRBV7-2
ASSPGPWSGATEY | few | 13 | TRBJ2-5 | TRBV4-1
ASTGNREQLF | few | 10 | TRBJ1-4 | TRBV6-1
ASSEASQRLAKNIQY | NA | 15 | TRBJ2-4 | TRBV2
ASKQGGQPQH | NA | 10 | TRBJ1-5 | TRBV28
ASSAAMNTEAF | NA | 11 | TRBJ1-1 | TRBV5-1
ASNVAGGPGNEQF | once | 13 | TRBJ2-1 | TRBV7-9
ASSRITGGQETQY | NA | 13 | TRBJ2-5 | TRBV7-2
ASSDSHTGGDTQY | NA | 13 | TRBJ2-3 | TRBV2
ASSFGRVGGEQF | NA | 12 | TRBJ2-1 | TRBV28
ASTRLAGLLDTQY | NA | 13 | TRBJ2-3 | TRBV27
ASSPRRDSQETQY | NA | 13 | TRBJ2-5 | TRBV18
ASSEQGSGANVLT | NA | 13 | TRBJ2-6 | TRBV6-4
ASSGGTSGYT | NA | 10 | TRBJ1-2 | TRBV25-1
ASSSHGTSGFLYEQY | NA | 15 | TRBJ2-7 | TRBV7-9
ASSLAPGAGGVQEQF | NA | 15 | TRBJ2-1 | TRBV5-1
ASSLRNTIY | NA | 9 | TRBJ1-3 | TRBV28
ASSKAPTHTEAF | NA | 12 | TRBJ1-1 | TRBV21-1
SVGTGSVEKLF | NA | 11 | TRBJ1-4 | TRBV29-1
ASNDGDRGNSYEQY | few | 14 | TRBJ2-7 | TRBV28
ASSEGTGQQY | NA | 10 | TRBJ2-7 | TRBV6-1
ASSEWTVSGANVLT | NA | 14 | TRBJ2-6 | TRBV6-1
ASSPTGVRFRGYT | NA | 13 | TRBJ1-2 | TRBV7-9
ASSLRGASTDTQY | once | 13 | TRBJ2-3 | TRBV5-1
ASSLPSRYEQY | NA | 11 | TRBJ2-7 | TRBV28
ASRTSPRAGGYEQF | NA | 14 | TRBJ2-1 | TRBV4-3
ASSSDRGSTDTQY | NA | 13 | TRBJ2-3 | TRBV27
ASSPPGQETQY | NA | 11 | TRBJ2-5 | TRBV18
ASRRTGSYEQY | NA | 11 | TRBJ2-7 | TRBV10-1
ASSLSPQTEKETQY | NA | 14 | TRBJ2-5 | TRBV27
SGDVGETQY | NA | 9 | TRBJ2-5 | TRBV29-1
ASSRTGFGETQY | NA | 12 | TRBJ2-5 | TRBV2
ASSLRGGLFGLTDTQY | NA | 16 | TRBJ2-3 | TRBV28
ASSLPGTVYGYT | few | 12 | TRBJ1-2 | TRBV28
ASSEGGEAF | NA | 9 | TRBJ1-1 | TRBV7-8
SAREGWGQY | NA | 9 | TRBJ2-7 | TRBV20-1